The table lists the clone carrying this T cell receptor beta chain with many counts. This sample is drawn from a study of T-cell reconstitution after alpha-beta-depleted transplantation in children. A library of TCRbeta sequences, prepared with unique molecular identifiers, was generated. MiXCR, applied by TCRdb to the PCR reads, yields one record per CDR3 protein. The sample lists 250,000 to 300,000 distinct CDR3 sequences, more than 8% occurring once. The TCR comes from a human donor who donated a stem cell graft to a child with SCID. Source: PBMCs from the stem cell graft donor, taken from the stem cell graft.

The CDR3: CASSFTLLAGASQPQHF. CDR3 bases: TGTGCCAGCAGTTTTACCTTATTGGCAGGGGCATCTCAGCCCCAGCATTTT. The V and J genes are TRBV27 and TRBJ1-5; TRBD1 might be the D (6 bases). V gave up 3 bases and J gave up 6 bases, with 21 bases separating them. Germline values: CDR1 MNHEY, CDR2 SMNVEV (reference sequence). CDR3 length: 17 residues.